Below are 17 T cell receptor beta chains sequenced from a single sample in a study of CD8+ T cells in alopecia areata. Extraction of RNA preceded its reverse transcription into cDNA, which served as the sequencing template. Profiling relied on immunoSEQ multiplex PCR, and the TCRdb table lists in-frame clones only, not all of them. The sample lists 140,000 to 150,000 clones, about 60% occurring once. This specimen consisted of CD4+ T cells sorted from blood, obtained at week 0. The receptors derive from a human donor with alopecia areata.

The chain uses TRBV7-8 and TRBJ2-7, with 8 bases that match TRBD2. Germline CDR1 is SGHVS and CDR2 is FQNEAQ. The V and J ends lost 5 bases and 2 bases, in that order; junction bases with no gene match: 5. CDR3 size: 14 residues. The DNA for the CDR3 is TGTGCCAGCAGCCGGACTAGCTGGACCTACGAGCAGTACTTC. Encoded protein: CASSRTSWTYEQYF. The complete variable domain, with remaining parts taken from reference TRBV7-8 and TRBJ2-7, reads GAGVSQSPRYKVAKRGQDVALRCDPISGHVSLFWYQQALGQGPEFLTYFQNEAQLDKSGLPSDRFFAERPEGSVSTLKIQRTQQEDSAVYLCASSRTSWTYEQYFGPGTRLTVT.

Comments on this clone: Other DNA sequences of this sample code for an identical CDR3. V usage is TRBV2 and J usage is TRBJ2-7; D is uncertain. CDR1 is SNHLY, CDR2 FYNNEI, per germline. There are 11 residues in the CDR3. V dropped 6 bases and J dropped 3 bases, with 6 bases sitting between them. CDR3 amino acids: CASSVSYEQYF. The CDR3 DNA is TGTGCCAGCAGCGTTAGCTACGAGCAGTACTTC.

The chain combines TRBV5-1 with TRBJ2-2; no reliable D call. The CDR3 sequence is 16 residues long. Trimming left V 6 bases short and J 0 bases short, with 15 bases between. Germline V gene sequence: CDR1 SGHRS, CDR2 YFSETQ. CDR3 sequence (DNA): TGCGCCAGCAAGGCAACCCTCCGGTCGAACACCGGGGAGCTGTTTTTT. This encodes CASKATLRSNTGELFF.

V gene TRBV29-1 combines with J gene TRBJ1-2; TRBD1 is a possible D gene (6 bases). This CDR3 has 13 amino acids. Trimming stripped 6 bases from V and 6 bases from J, with 17 bases between. The germline V gene encodes CDR1 SQVTM and CDR2 ANQGSEA. Written as DNA, the CDR3 is TGCAGCGTGGGGGCACCCCTTAGTGATGGCTACACCTTC. Protein: CSVGAPLSDGYTF.

V and J are TRBV10-2 and TRBJ1-5; no clear D gene. V lost 1 base to trimming and J lost 5 bases, with 21 bases between them. This CDR3 contains 18 residues. Per germline, CDR1 WSHSY and CDR2 SAAADI. The CDR3 bases are TGCGCCAGCAGTGAGTGGACCGCCTGGGGAGTAAGGGATCAGCCCCAGCATTTT. Encoded protein: CASSEWTAWGVRDQPQHF.

This sequence joins TRBV5-4 and TRBJ2-3, with 8 bases matching TRBD2. Germline CDR1 is SGHNT and CDR2 is YYREEE (reference sequence). The trim removed 3 bases at V and 4 bases at J, leaving 7 bases unmatched. The length of the CDR3 is 15 residues. This chain's CDR3 is CASSSGGGGADTQYF. The CDR3 nucleotides read TGTGCCAGCAGCTCCGGGGGGGGAGGGGCAGATACGCAGTATTTT.

The rearrangement links TRBV7-8 to TRBJ2-1; 13 bases are a match to TRBD2. There are 13 residues in the CDR3. J lost 10 bases, V lost 5 bases, and 2 bases had no gene match. CDR1 and CDR2 from the germline V gene are SGHVS and FQNEAQ. CDR3 protein: CASSPGLAGEQFF. The CDR3 DNA is TGTGCCAGCAGCCCGGGACTAGCGGGGGAGCAGTTCTTC.

This clone was picked up a small number of times. Other DNA sequences from this sample encode an identical CDR3 as well. The V and J genes are TRBV7-9 and TRBJ2-5; no definite D call. The CDR3 has 13 amino acids. Germline CDR1 is SEHNR and CDR2 is FQNEAQ (reference sequence). Deletions cut 5 bases from V and 1 base from J, with 8 bases between. CDR3 sequence reads: CASSPRAQETQYF. The DNA for the CDR3 is TGTGCCAGCAGCCCTCGGGCCCAAGAGACCCAGTACTTC.

This chain joins TRBV25-1 and TRBJ2-5; TRBD1 agrees at 7 bases. The CDR3 totals 14 residues. After removal of 4 bases from V and 4 bases from J, the junction contained 6 bases not matched to a gene. Germline CDR1 and CDR2: MGHDK and SYGVNS. In DNA form, the CDR3 reads TGTGCCAGCAGTGCGGCAGGGGGTATAGAGACCCAGTACTTC. Its protein is CASSAAGGIETQYF.

V and J are TRBV27 and TRBJ2-6, with 7 bases fitting TRBD1. With 5 bases clipped from V and 2 bases from J, the junction kept 3 bases outside the gene matches. Germline values: CDR1 MNHEY, CDR2 SMNVEV (reference sequence). The CDR3 spans 15 residues. The CDR3 is CASSPGTAGANVLTF. The CDR3 DNA sequence: TGTGCCAGCAGTCCAGGGACAGCTGGGGCCAACGTCCTGACTTTC.

This rearrangement joins TRBV11-1 to TRBJ1-2, with 9 bases lining up with TRBD1. This CDR3 has 15 residues. Germline V gives CDR1 SGHAT, CDR2 FQDESV (reference sequence). The V and J ends lost 3 bases and 3 bases, in that order; junction bases with no gene match: 5. DNA for the CDR3: TGTGCCAGCAGCTTCCTAACAGGGGGCGACTATGGCTACACCTTC. This translates into CASSFLTGGDYGYTF.

CDR3 coding DNA: TGCAGCGCCGGTGGGGTGTCGAACACCGGGGAGCTGTTTTTT. Protein: CSAGGVSNTGELFF. The rearrangement joins TRBV29-1 to TRBJ2-2, with D hard to call. Germline V gives CDR1 SQVTM, CDR2 ANQGSEA. Deletions cut 7 bases from V and 0 bases from J, with 12 bases between. The CDR3 sequence is 14 residues long.

This clone has only one observation. Other DNA sequences within the sample encode an identical CDR3. DNA of the CDR3: TGCGCCAGCAGCTTGGGGGGCTACGAGCAGTACTTC. Amino acids: CASSLGGYEQYF. The J gene is TRBJ2-7, the V gene TRBV5-1; D is unclear. CDR1 SGHRS and CDR2 YFSETQ come from the germline V gene. Trimming took off 0 bases at V and 3 bases at J, with 4 bases between the two ends. This CDR3 comprises 12 residues.

The chain links TRBV4-1 to TRBJ1-6; the D is unclear. Trimming stripped 4 bases from V and 9 bases from J, with 13 bases between. CDR1 MGHRA and CDR2 YSYEKL come from the germline V gene. The CDR3 spans 14 residues. CDR3 in DNA: TGCGCCAGCAGCCCCTTGGGAACGGGTTCACCCCTCCACTTT. It codes for CASSPLGTGSPLHF.

The chain has TRBV7-3 and TRBJ2-2, with D uncertain. V dropped 4 bases and J dropped 6 bases, with 12 bases sitting between them. The germline gives CDR1 SGHTA, CDR2 FQGTGA. The CDR3 loop spans 14 amino acids. The CDR3 sequence is CASSSQGSAGELFF. CDR3 nucleotide sequence: TGTGCCAGCAGCTCGCAAGGATCAGCCGGGGAGCTGTTTTTT.

The V gene is TRBV19, the J gene TRBJ2-7; 9 bases agree with TRBD1. V was pared by 6 bases and J by 5 bases, with 11 bases of the junction left unmatched. This CDR3 comprises 15 residues. Per germline, CDR1 LNHDA and CDR2 SQIVND (reference sequence). CDR3 sequence reads: CASSPGQGVSHEQYF. DNA of the CDR3: TGTGCCAGTAGCCCGGGACAGGGCGTTTCCCACGAGCAGTACTTC.

The CDR3 nucleotides are TGTGCCTGGAGATTAGCGGGGGGGGCAGATACGCAGTATTTT. Protein product: CAWRLAGGADTQYF. The chain joins TRBV30 to TRBJ2-3; 11 positions agree with TRBD2. V lost 3 bases to trimming and J lost 4 bases; unmatched junction nucleotides: 3. The CDR3 has 14 residues. Germline V gives CDR1 GTSNPN, CDR2 SVGIG (reference sequence).